This T cell receptor beta chain originates from a study of cytomegalovirus exposure and HLA in healthy donors. About this clone itself: What it binds is unknown.

Study-wide points: When the data were analyzed later, several of the most significant clusters appeared to be linked to common viral pathogens. The study found most TCR sequences rare, yet found some public TCRs in many donors. By HLA locus, TCR association rates varied in a later analysis, with DRB1 showing the most and HLA-C the fewest. Several V segments, TRBV6-2 and TRBV6-3 among them, could not be told apart and were dropped.

The CDR3 totals 14 residues. From germline, CDR1 is SGDLS and CDR2 YYNGEE. With 0 bases removed from V and 0 bases from J, the gap between germline ends came to 6 bases. Researchers ran the PCR with 60 Vbeta and 13 Jbeta primers. The data were produced by immunoSEQ multiplex PCR, yet TCRdb's version contains in-frame clones alone and is incomplete. The table lists some 120,000 clones, about 8.5% of them singletons. Sequencing input: PBMCs. The TCR sequence derives from a man aged 40-55 years in good health and CMV-seronegative. The J gene is TRBJ1-2, the V gene TRBV9; D gene unclear. The CDR3 nucleotides are TGTGCCAGCAGCGTAGCATCGGCTAACTATGGCTACACCTTC. This codes for CASSVASANYGYTF.